This entry lists 27 T cell receptor beta chains sequenced from one sample in a study of shared clonotypes between healthy human individuals. Profiled with immunoSEQ multiplex PCR; TCRdb holds only in-frame clones, not every one. The table shows approximately 2,000,000 clones, with less than 95% occurring only once. Specimen: naive CD4+ T cells from PBMCs. Subset of the sample: CD45RA+ positively selected. The receptors come from a man aged 18 to 30 in good health. Some clones in this sample may be carry-over from other donors' samples.

The chain has TRBV28 and TRBJ1-2, with 12 bases lining up with TRBD1. Germline V gene data show CDR1 as MDHEN and CDR2 as SYDVKM. The CDR3 consists of 16 residues. Trimming took 3 bases from V and 3 from J; bases not matched to a gene: 5. CDR3 DNA sequence: TGTGCCAGCAGTTTGGGAGGGACAGGGGGCGACTATGGCTACACCTTC. Translated, it gives CASSLGGTGGDYGYTF.

This sequence joins TRBV19 and TRBJ1-5, with 7 bases fitting TRBD1. The CDR3 runs to 17 residues. V lost 4 bases, J lost 2 bases, and 11 bases stayed unmatched. Germline V lookup: CDR1 LNHDA, CDR2 SQIVND (reference sequence). CDR3 DNA: TGTGCCAGTAGTACTAGGGAGGGGGCAAATCGCAATCAGCCCCAGCATTTT. Translated, it gives CASSTREGANRNQPQHF.

The chain couples TRBV2 to TRBJ2-5, with a possible D match to TRBD2 (5 bases). Trimming stripped 4 bases from V and 4 bases from J, with 10 bases between. The CDR3 has 13 amino acids. Germline CDR1 reads SNHLY; CDR2 reads FYNNEI. The CDR3 coding sequence is TGTGCCAGCAGTGGAGGGATGGCAGAGACCCAGTACTTC. It codes for CASSGGMAETQYF.

The chain carries TRBV2 and TRBJ1-1, with a weak D call TRBD1 (5 bases). Trimming pared 5 bases from V and 5 bases from J, leaving 12 bases between. From germline, CDR1 is SNHLY and CDR2 FYNNEI. The CDR3 is 13 residues long. The CDR3 DNA reads TGTGCCAGCAGTCAGGGACTGGGGACTGAAGCTTTCTTT. It codes for CASSQGLGTEAFF.

J is TRBJ1-1 and V is TRBV27; D might be TRBD1 (6 bases). CDR3 length: 15 residues. Per the germline V gene, CDR1 is MNHEY and CDR2 is SMNVEV (reference sequence). With 6 bases removed from V and 4 bases from J, the gap between germline ends came to 18 bases. The CDR3 is CASRATGMWGTEAFF. The CDR3 nucleotides are TGTGCCAGCAGGGCGACAGGTATGTGGGGCACTGAAGCTTTCTTT.

V and J are TRBV5-1 and TRBJ2-3, with 10 bases lining up with TRBD2. This CDR3 spans 17 amino acids. J gave up 0 bases and V 4 bases, and 8 bases lay outside the gene matches. Germline assignment: CDR1 SGHRS and CDR2 YFSETQ. Here the CDR3 reads CASSPDGTSASTDTQYF. CDR3 coding DNA: TGCGCCAGCAGCCCGGACGGGACTAGCGCCAGCACAGATACGCAGTATTTT. The variable domain in full, completed from reference TRBV5-1 and TRBJ2-3, reads KAGVTQTPRYLIKTRGQQVTLSCSPISGHRSVSWYQQTPGQGLQFLFEYFSETQRNKGNFPGRFSGRQFSNSRSEMNVSTLELGDSALYLCASSPDGTSASTDTQYFGPGTRLTVL.

The chain has TRBV5-1 and TRBJ2-7; perhaps TRBD2 as D (5 bases). With 0 bases removed from V and 3 bases from J, the gap between germline ends came to 7 bases. Per the germline V gene, CDR1 is SGHRS and CDR2 is YFSETQ. The CDR3 loop spans 13 amino acids. The CDR3 region is CASSLGLLYEQYF. As DNA, the CDR3 is TGCGCCAGCAGCTTGGGACTACTCTACGAGCAGTACTTC.

The chain recombines TRBV19 with TRBJ2-7, with D possibly being TRBD2 (6 bases). Germline values: CDR1 LNHDA, CDR2 SQIVND (reference sequence). The CDR3 totals 16 residues. Trimming removed 5 bases at V and 10 bases at J, with 27 bases between. The CDR3 reads CASSLQAGTPLSSQYF. CDR3 DNA sequence: TGTGCCAGTAGTCTCCAAGCCGGGACTCCTCTGAGCAGCCAGTACTTC.

Comments on this clone: Other DNA sequences within the sample encode an identical CDR3. The chain links TRBV29-1 to TRBJ2-7, with 7 bases fitting TRBD2. The CDR3 contains 13 residues. J lost 4 bases, V lost 1 base, and 4 bases had no gene match. Germline V gives CDR1 SQVTM, CDR2 ANQGSEA. The CDR3 loop reads CSVEGEGRYEQYF. The CDR3 DNA sequence: TGCAGCGTTGAAGGGGAGGGAAGGTACGAGCAGTACTTC.

The J gene is TRBJ1-4, the V gene TRBV29-1; D might be TRBD1 (6 bases). CDR1 is SQVTM, CDR2 ANQGSEA, per germline. V shed 4 bases and J shed 6 bases, with 15 bases lying between them. There are 14 residues in the CDR3. In DNA form, the CDR3 reads TGCAGCGTTGGCCACAGGGTCTCGGATGAAAAACTGTTTTTT. As protein: CSVGHRVSDEKLFF.

V usage is TRBV4-2 and J usage is TRBJ1-3; D call uncertain. Germline V gene lookup returns CDR1 LGHNA and CDR2 YNFKEQ. The CDR3 sequence is 13 residues long. Trimming removed 1 base at V and 5 bases at J, with 6 bases between. CDR3 DNA: TGTGCCAGCAGCCAAGGACACCGAAACACCATATATTTT. Protein product: CASSQGHRNTIYF.

Comments on this clone: Other DNA sequences in the sample encode the same CDR3. The chain links TRBV5-6 to TRBJ2-1, with 10 bases matching TRBD1. CDR3 size: 15 residues. Looked up from germline, CDR1 is SGHDT and CDR2 is YYEEEE. V shed 2 bases, J shed 2 bases, and the junction held 1 base outside the gene matches. CDR3 sequence reads: CASSFDRGPYNEQFF. In DNA, the CDR3 is TGTGCCAGCAGCTTTGACAGGGGGCCCTACAATGAGCAGTTCTTC.

This clone was seen only once. This sequence joins TRBV2 and TRBJ2-5; maybe TRBD1 (5 bases). The length of the CDR3 is 13 residues. Trimming took off 4 bases at V and 5 bases at J, with 11 bases between the two ends. Germline values: CDR1 SNHLY, CDR2 FYNNEI. The CDR3: CASSGQSEETQYF. The CDR3, as DNA: TGTGCCAGCAGTGGACAGTCGGAGGAGACCCAGTACTTC.

The chain employs TRBV15 and TRBJ1-5, with D maybe TRBD1 (5 bases). Germline V lookup: CDR1 LNHNV, CDR2 YYDKDF (reference sequence). Trimming took off 0 bases at V and 6 bases at J, with 15 bases between the two ends. The CDR3 covers 16 residues. The CDR3 sequence is CATSRDLSGTGQPQHF. The DNA of the CDR3 is TGTGCCACCAGCAGAGATTTATCAGGGACGGGTCAGCCCCAGCATTTT.

This rearrangement joins TRBV4-1 to TRBJ2-1; TRBD2 matches 13 bases. The length of the CDR3 is 14 residues. Trimming removed 6 bases from V and 12 bases from J; junction bases left unmatched: 8. Germline lookup yields CDR1 MGHRA and CDR2 YSYEKL. Here the CDR3 DNA reads TGCGCCAGCAGTACGGGACTAGCGGGGAGTGGGCAGTTCTTC. It specifies CASSTGLAGSGQFF.

The CDR3 DNA sequence: TGTGCCAGCAAGGGACTCTCTGGGGCCAACGTCCTGACTTTC. It encodes CASKGLSGANVLTF. The chain links TRBV6-9 to TRBJ2-6; D is perhaps TRBD2 (6 bases). V was clipped by 7 bases and J by 0 bases, with 7 bases between them. Germline V gives CDR1 MNHGY, CDR2 SVAAGI. The CDR3 runs to 14 residues.

The J gene is TRBJ2-1, the V gene TRBV5-1; 12 bases are shared with TRBD2. Germline values: CDR1 SGHRS, CDR2 YFSETQ. The CDR3 has 15 amino acids. The trim removed 5 bases at V and 7 bases at J, leaving 7 bases unmatched. In DNA form, the CDR3 reads TGCGCCAGCAGATCCCTAGCGGGAGGGGAAAATGAGCAGTTCTTC. Residues: CASRSLAGGENEQFF.

The genes are TRBV6-5 and TRBJ1-2, with 9 nucleotides matching TRBD1. Germline V gives CDR1 MNHEY, CDR2 SVGAGI. The J segment lost 8 bases and the V segment lost 6 bases, leaving 7 bases of the junction unmatched. The CDR3 has 13 residues. The CDR3 DNA reads as TGTGCCAGCAGGTCCGGGACAGGGAGCGGCTACACCTTC. Protein product: CASRSGTGSGYTF.

The rearrangement links TRBV11-1 to TRBJ2-1, with 8 bases aligning to TRBD2. V lost 4 bases and J lost 7; bases outside the gene matches: 9. This CDR3 comprises 15 residues. Germline V gene data show CDR1 as SGHAT and CDR2 as FQDESV (reference sequence). For the CDR3, the DNA is TGTGCCAGCAGCTATACGGGAGGGCTCATTAATGAGCAGTTCTTC. This encodes CASSYTGGLINEQFF.

This rearrangement joins TRBV6-5 to TRBJ1-1, with 7 bases lining up with TRBD1. J gave up 5 bases and V 2 bases, and 2 bases lay outside the gene matches. Germline loops: CDR1 MNHEY, CDR2 SVGAGI. The CDR3 runs to 13 residues. The CDR3 loop reads CASSYLDRTEAFF. The CDR3 DNA is TGTGCCAGCAGTTACCTGGACAGGACTGAAGCTTTCTTT.

The chain recombines TRBV5-4 with TRBJ2-7, with 10 bases fitting TRBD2. The CDR3 totals 15 residues. V shed 0 bases, J shed 6 bases, and the junction held 6 bases outside the gene matches. CDR1 and CDR2 (germline): SGHNT, YYREEE (reference sequence). The CDR3 DNA reads TGTGCCAGCAGCTTGGAATCTAGCGGGAGAGGCGAGCAGTACTTC. This sequence encodes CASSLESSGRGEQYF.

The rearrangement joins TRBV29-1 to TRBJ1-2; a weak D match, TRBD1 (5 bases). Germline CDR1 is SQVTM and CDR2 is ANQGSEA. V was clipped by 1 base and J by 3 bases, with 9 bases between them. This CDR3 spans 13 amino acids. DNA for the CDR3: TGCAGCGTTGAAGCCCAGACAGACTATGGCTACACCTTC. Translated: CSVEAQTDYGYTF.

V is TRBV25-1 and J is TRBJ1-3, with TRBD1 as a possible D gene (6 bases). CDR1 and CDR2 (germline): MGHDK, SYGVNS. The V end lost 3 bases, the J end lost 2 bases, and 17 bases lay between the germline ends. The CDR3 totals 17 residues. This CDR3 is CASSDHFRGETGNTIYF. The CDR3 DNA follows: TGTGCCAGCAGTGACCATTTCAGGGGTGAGACTGGAAACACCATATATTTT.

As DNA, the CDR3 is TGCAGCGTTGTCGCTCGGCTAGCGGGAGGCTCCTACGAGCAGTACTTC. It yields the protein CSVVARLAGGSYEQYF. The rearrangement links TRBV29-1 to TRBJ2-7, with 11 nucleotides matching TRBD2. This CDR3 contains 16 residues. CDR1 and CDR2 (germline): SQVTM, ANQGSEA. V trimming: 4 bases; J trimming: 0 bases; junction bases outside the gene matches: 8.

Remarks on this clone: At the DNA level, this CDR3 is encoded by other sequences in the same sample as well. The chain carries TRBV12-5 and TRBJ1-1; D might be TRBD1 (5 bases). V lost 3 bases and J lost 5, with 13 bases in between. Per germline, CDR1 LGHNT and CDR2 FRNRAP. The CDR3 length is 14 residues. CDR3 in amino acids: CASGFQGAGTEAFF. The DNA for the CDR3 is TGTGCTAGTGGTTTTCAGGGTGCGGGGACTGAAGCTTTCTTT.

The chain carries TRBV28 and TRBJ2-7; 7 bases line up with TRBD2. V lost 3 bases to trimming and J lost 4 bases; unmatched junction nucleotides: 6. In germline, CDR1 is MDHEN, CDR2 SYDVKM. This CDR3 region has 14 residues. The CDR3 loop is CASSFSGGWYEQYF. CDR3 sequence (DNA): TGTGCCAGCAGTTTCTCGGGGGGATGGTACGAGCAGTACTTC. Supplemented by reference TRBV28 and TRBJ2-7, the full variable domain reads DVKVTQSSRYLVKRTGEKVFLECVQDMDHENMFWYRQDPGLGLRLIYFSYDVKMKEKGDIPEGYSVSREKKERFSLILESASTNQTSMYLCASSFSGGWYEQYFGPGTRLTVT.

The rearrangement joins TRBV7-2 to TRBJ1-2; D might be TRBD1 (6 bases). The germline CDR1 and CDR2 sequences are SGHTA and FQGNSA. Trimming took 5 bases from V and 6 from J, leaving 13 bases between them. The CDR3 is made up of 13 amino acids. The CDR3 loop reads CASSTGTSDGYTF. The CDR3 DNA is TGTGCCAGCAGCACCGGGACATCAGATGGCTACACCTTC.